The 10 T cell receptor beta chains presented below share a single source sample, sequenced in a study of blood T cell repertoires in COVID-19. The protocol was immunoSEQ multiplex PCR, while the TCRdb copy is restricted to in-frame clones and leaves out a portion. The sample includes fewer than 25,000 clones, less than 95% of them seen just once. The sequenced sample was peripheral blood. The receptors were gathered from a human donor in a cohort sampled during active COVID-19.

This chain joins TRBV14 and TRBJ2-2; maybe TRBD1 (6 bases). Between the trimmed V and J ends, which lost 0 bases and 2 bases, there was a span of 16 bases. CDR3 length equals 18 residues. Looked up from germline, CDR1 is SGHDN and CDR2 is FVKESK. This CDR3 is CASSQDFGRGPNTGELFF. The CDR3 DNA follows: TGTGCCAGCAGCCAAGACTTTGGCAGGGGTCCTAACACCGGGGAGCTGTTTTTT.

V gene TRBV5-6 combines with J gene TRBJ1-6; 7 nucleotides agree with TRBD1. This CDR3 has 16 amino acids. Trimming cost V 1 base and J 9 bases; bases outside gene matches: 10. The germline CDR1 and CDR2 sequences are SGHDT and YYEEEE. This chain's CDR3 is CASSLPETGIGSPLHF. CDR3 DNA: TGTGCCAGCAGCTTGCCCGAGACAGGGATCGGTTCACCCCTCCACTTT.

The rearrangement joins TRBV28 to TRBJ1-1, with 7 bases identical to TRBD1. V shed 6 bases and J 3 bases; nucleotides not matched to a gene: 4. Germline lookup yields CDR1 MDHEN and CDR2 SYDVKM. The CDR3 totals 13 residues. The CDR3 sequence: CASSEGAYTEAFF. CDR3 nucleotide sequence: TGTGCCAGCAGCGAGGGGGCGTACACTGAAGCTTTCTTT. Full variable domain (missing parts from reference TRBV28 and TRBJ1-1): DVKVTQSSRYLVKRTGEKVFLECVQDMDHENMFWYRQDPGLGLRLIYFSYDVKMKEKGDIPEGYSVSREKKERFSLILESASTNQTSMYLCASSEGAYTEAFFGQGTRLTVV.

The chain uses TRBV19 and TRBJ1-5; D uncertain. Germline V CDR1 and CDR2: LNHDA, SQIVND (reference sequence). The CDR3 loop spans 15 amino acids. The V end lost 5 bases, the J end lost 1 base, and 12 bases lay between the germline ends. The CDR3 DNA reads TGTGCCAGTAGTGGCGGCGTCCGGAGCAATCAGCCCCAGCATTTT. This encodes CASSGGVRSNQPQHF.

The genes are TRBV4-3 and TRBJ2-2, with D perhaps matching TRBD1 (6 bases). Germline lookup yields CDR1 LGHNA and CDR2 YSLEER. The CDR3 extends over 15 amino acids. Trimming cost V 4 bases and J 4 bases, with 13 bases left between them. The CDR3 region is CASSPMTGTTGELFF. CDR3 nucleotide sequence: TGCGCCAGCAGCCCTATGACAGGAACCACCGGGGAGCTGTTTTTT.

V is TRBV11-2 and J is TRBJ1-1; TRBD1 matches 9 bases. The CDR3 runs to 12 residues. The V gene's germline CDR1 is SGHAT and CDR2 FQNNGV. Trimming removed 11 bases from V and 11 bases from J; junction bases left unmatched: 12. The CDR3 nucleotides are TGTGCCTCCGCCGGGACAGGGCACGGGGCTTTCTTT. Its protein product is CASAGTGHGAFF.

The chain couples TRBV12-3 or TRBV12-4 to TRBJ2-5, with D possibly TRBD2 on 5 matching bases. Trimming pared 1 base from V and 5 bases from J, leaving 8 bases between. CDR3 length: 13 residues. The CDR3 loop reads CASSLGSVETQYF. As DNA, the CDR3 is TGTGCCAGCAGTTTAGGTAGCGTGGAGACCCAGTACTTC.

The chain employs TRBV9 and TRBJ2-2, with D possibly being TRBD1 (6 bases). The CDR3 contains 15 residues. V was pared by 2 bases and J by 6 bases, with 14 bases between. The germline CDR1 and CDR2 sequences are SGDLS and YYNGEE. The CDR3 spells CASSVGHSDAGELFF. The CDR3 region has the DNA TGTGCCAGCAGCGTGGGACATTCTGACGCCGGGGAGCTGTTTTTT. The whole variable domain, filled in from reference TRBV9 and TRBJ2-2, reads DSGVTQTPKHLITATGQRVTLRCSPRSGDLSVYWYQQSLDQGLQFLIQYYNGEERAKGNILERFSAQQFPDLHSELNLSSLELGDSALYFCASSVGHSDAGELFFGEGSRLTVL.

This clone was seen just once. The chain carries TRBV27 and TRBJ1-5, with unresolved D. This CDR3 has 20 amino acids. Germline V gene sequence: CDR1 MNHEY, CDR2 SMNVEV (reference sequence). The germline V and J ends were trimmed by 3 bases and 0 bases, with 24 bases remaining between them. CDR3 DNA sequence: TGTGCCAGCAGTTTTCACTATTTTCACGGCGATCCGAATAGCAATCAGCCCCAGCATTTT. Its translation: CASSFHYFHGDPNSNQPQHF.

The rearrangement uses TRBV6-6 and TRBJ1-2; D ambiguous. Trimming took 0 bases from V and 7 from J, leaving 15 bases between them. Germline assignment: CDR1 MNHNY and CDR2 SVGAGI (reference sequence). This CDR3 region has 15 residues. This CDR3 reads CASSYSGGSVIGYTF. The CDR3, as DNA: TGTGCCAGCAGTTACTCAGGCGGCAGCGTCATTGGCTACACCTTC.